This TCR beta chain originates from a study of PD-L1 blockade in urothelial cancer. Background on the study: Specimens of blood held a median count of about 150,000 T cells.

The sample's time point: pretreatment peripheral blood. Points from the study as a whole: Patients with durable benefit had greater blood expansion of tumor-associated TCR clones 3 weeks into treatment. Improved survival was predicted by pretreatment blood TCR clonality below the median.

As to this clone: Its specificity is not known.

The germline V gene encodes CDR1 SGHVS and CDR2 FQNEAQ. Trimming removed 5 bases from V and 6 bases from J; junction bases left unmatched: 4. The CDR3 totals 14 residues. Libraries were prepared by immunoSEQ multiplex PCR; TCRdb keeps only in-frame clonotypes and omits some of them. The sample yields some 45,000 clones, around nine tenths seen once. The TCR comes from a donor aged 40 or older with urothelial cancer. Here the sequenced sample was PBMCs, taken around atezolizumab (anti-PD-L1) treatment. The V and J genes are TRBV7-8 and TRBJ2-1, with 10 bases aligning to TRBD2. The CDR3 spells CASSPGLASNEQFF. The DNA of the CDR3 is TGTGCCAGCAGCCCGGGACTAGCGTCCAATGAGCAGTTCTTC.